What follows are 32 T cell receptor beta chains derived from one specimen sequenced in a study of identical twins. MiXCR, run by TCRdb on the 5' RACE reads, gives a single entry per CDR3 protein. The sample includes around 240,000 distinct CDR3 sequences, 8% to 11% of them seen just once. Sequencing was carried out using memory T cells sorted from blood. Receptors originate from a man aged 50 to 60 in good health.

This clonotype was counted between two and nine times. This rearrangement joins TRBV20-1 to TRBJ2-2; 13 positions match TRBD2. Trimming cost V 8 bases and J 5 bases; bases outside gene matches: 5. This CDR3 contains 14 residues. CDR1 and CDR2 (germline): DFQATT, SNEGSKA (reference sequence). CDR3 residues: CSPGLAGDTGELFF. CDR3 bases: TGCAGTCCCGGACTAGCGGGAGATACCGGGGAGCTGTTTTTT.

The gene calls are TRBV15 and TRBJ2-7, with D possibly matching TRBD1 (6 bases). The germline V gene has CDR1 LNHNV and CDR2 YYDKDF (reference sequence). V lost 3 bases to trimming and J lost 2 bases, with 14 bases between them. The CDR3 loop spans 15 amino acids. CDR3: CATSRGTLGTYEQYF. In DNA form, the CDR3 reads TGTGCCACCAGCAGGGGGACATTGGGGACCTACGAGCAGTACTTC.

This clonotype was counted a few times. This sequence joins TRBV29-1 and TRBJ2-7; 7 bases match TRBD1. V was clipped by 4 bases and J by 5 bases; unmatched bases: 11. Germline loops: CDR1 SQVTM, CDR2 ANQGSEA. This CDR3 comprises 14 residues. CDR3: CSVGVRQGRDEQYF. Written as DNA, the CDR3 is TGCAGCGTTGGCGTTCGACAGGGTAGGGACGAGCAGTACTTC.

The sample holds a few counts of this clonotype. Germline is not matched at one junction end, which may reflect a read error. The chain is built from TRBV6-2 or TRBV6-3 and TRBJ2-7, with D hard to call. Germline lookup yields CDR1 MNHEY and CDR2 SVGEGT. This CDR3 has 12 residues. CDR3 region: CAISPSAYEQYF. Here the CDR3 DNA reads TGTGCCATCAGTCCCAGCGCGTACGAGCAGTACTTC.

This clonotype appeared many times. This chain joins TRBV11-2 and TRBJ2-1; TRBD2 aligns across 12 bases. V shed 3 bases, J shed 2 bases, and the junction held 11 bases outside the gene matches. This CDR3 spans 19 amino acids. In germline, CDR1 is SGHAT, CDR2 FQNNGV. CDR3 residues: CASSLTSGSNVPTYNEQFF. The CDR3 DNA follows: TGTGCCAGCAGCTTGACTAGCGGGAGTAACGTACCCACCTACAATGAGCAGTTCTTC. Using reference TRBV11-2 and TRBJ2-1 for the parts outside the CDR3, the full variable domain is EAGVAQSPRYKIIEKRQSVAFWCNPISGHATLYWYQQILGQGPKLLIQFQNNGVVDDSQLPKDRFSAERLKGVDSTLKIQPAKLEDSAVYLCASSLTSGSNVPTYNEQFFGPGTRLTVL.

This rearrangement joins TRBV9 to TRBJ2-7; 9 nucleotides line up with TRBD2. From germline, CDR1 is SGDLS and CDR2 YYNGEE. Trimming at V came to 4 bases and at J to 2 bases, leaving 10 bases not matched to a gene. There are 16 residues in the CDR3. The CDR3 is CASSPRGSSGTYEQYF. The CDR3 nucleotides read TGTGCCAGCAGCCCCCGGGGATCTAGCGGGACCTACGAGCAGTACTTC.

The V gene is TRBV7-8, the J gene TRBJ2-1; the D gene is possibly TRBD2 (5 bases). The CDR3 consists of 13 residues. Per germline, CDR1 SGHVS and CDR2 FQNEAQ. Trimming removed 5 bases at V and 7 bases at J, with 12 bases between. Here the CDR3 DNA reads TGTGCCAGCAGCCAGGAGTCGGGGAATGAGCAGTTCTTC. It yields the protein CASSQESGNEQFF.

V gene TRBV28 combines with J gene TRBJ1-4; TRBD1 might be the D (5 bases). The V and J ends lost 8 bases and 8 bases respectively, with 12 bases between them. There are 12 residues in the CDR3. Germline V CDR1 and CDR2: MDHEN, SYDVKM. The CDR3, as DNA: TGTGCCAGCGCACGGACACCCGAAAAACTGTTTTTT. Its translation: CASARTPEKLFF.

This clonotype was seen a handful of times. V gene TRBV27 combines with J gene TRBJ2-7, with D hard to call. CDR3 size: 13 residues. V shed 2 bases and J shed 0 bases, with 5 bases lying between them. Per the germline V gene, CDR1 is MNHEY and CDR2 is SMNVEV (reference sequence). CDR3 loop: CASSLRHSYEQYF. The CDR3, as DNA: TGTGCCAGCAGTTTAAGGCACTCCTACGAGCAGTACTTC.

The rearrangement uses TRBV6-4 and TRBJ2-7; 10 bases fit TRBD2. This CDR3 spans 18 amino acids. Per the germline V gene, CDR1 is MRHNA and CDR2 is SNTAGT. J was trimmed by 3 bases and V by 0 bases; bases with no gene match: 11. The DNA of the CDR3 is TGTGCCAGCAGTGACTCGGCTAGCGGGAGAGTAGAATGCTACGAGCAGTACTTC. It codes for CASSDSASGRVECYEQYF.

This sequence joins TRBV13 and TRBJ2-7; 8 bases are shared with TRBD1. Germline V gene data show CDR1 as PRHDT and CDR2 as FYEKMQ (reference sequence). J lost 6 bases, V lost 5 bases, and 9 bases had no gene match. This CDR3 contains 14 residues. The CDR3 here is CASSLRTGKGEQYF. In DNA form, the CDR3 reads TGTGCCAGCAGCCTAAGGACAGGGAAGGGCGAGCAGTACTTC.

There are many counts of this clonotype. This chain uses TRBV6-4 with TRBJ2-1, with TRBD2 matching 12 bases. The germline V gene encodes CDR1 MRHNA and CDR2 SNTAGT. This CDR3 is 15 amino acids long. V lost 4 bases to trimming and J lost 6 bases; unmatched junction nucleotides: 4. This CDR3 reads CASSGTSGRINEQFF. The CDR3 coding sequence is TGTGCCAGCAGTGGAACTAGCGGGAGGATCAATGAGCAGTTCTTC.

The rearrangement links TRBV3-1 to TRBJ1-3; D is unresolved. Germline values: CDR1 LGHDT, CDR2 YNNKEL (reference sequence). This CDR3 contains 15 residues. Trimming stripped 1 base from V and 1 base from J, with 8 bases between. CDR3 region: CASSQARVSGNTIYF. The CDR3 bases are TGTGCCAGCAGCCAAGCGAGGGTATCTGGAAACACCATATATTTT.

This clonotype has more than one count but fewer than ten. The V and J genes are TRBV6-5 and TRBJ1-3; D unresolved. V was trimmed by 0 bases and J by 7 bases, leaving 13 bases between them. This CDR3 contains 15 residues. Per the germline V gene, CDR1 is MNHEY and CDR2 is SVGAGI. CDR3 DNA: TGTGCCAGCAGTTACTCGTATGGTTCCGGGAACACCATATATTTT. Its protein product is CASSYSYGSGNTIYF.

This clonotype came up many times. The chain uses TRBV6-5 and TRBJ2-1, with a tentative D call TRBD2 (5 bases). The ends were cut back, 2 bases at V and 2 bases at J, with 16 bases in the middle. CDR1 and CDR2 from the germline V gene are MNHEY and SVGAGI. The CDR3 is 17 residues long. The CDR3 is CASSYKSTRVPYNEQFF. The CDR3 DNA sequence: TGTGCCAGCAGTTACAAGTCCACTAGGGTCCCCTACAATGAGCAGTTCTTC.

This clonotype was seen ten or more times. The V call is TRBV27, the J call TRBJ2-5; 11 positions agree with TRBD2. This CDR3 has 15 residues. Germline V gene lookup returns CDR1 MNHEY and CDR2 SMNVEV (reference sequence). Trimming cost V 5 bases and J 5 bases; bases outside gene matches: 7. The CDR3 DNA reads TGTGCCAGCAGTCTCACTAGCGGGAGTTTCGAGACCCAGTACTTC. Protein product: CASSLTSGSFETQYF.

This clonotype occurred many times. V is TRBV7-8 and J is TRBJ2-5; a possible D gene is TRBD2 (5 bases). Germline values: CDR1 SGHVS, CDR2 FQNEAQ. This CDR3 has 16 amino acids. V was cut by 5 bases and J by 5 bases, with 21 bases left in between. Here the CDR3 DNA reads TGTGCCAGCAGCACCCGAGCGGAGATGATGGTGGAGACCCAGTACTTC. This translates into CASSTRAEMMVETQYF.

This clonotype showed up many times. CDR3 DNA sequence: TGCAGTGCTAGATCGACTAGCGGGGGGGTGGAGACCCAGTACTTC. It translates to CSARSTSGGVETQYF. V usage is TRBV20-1 and J usage is TRBJ2-5, with 14 bases that match TRBD2. The CDR3 spans 15 residues. J gave up 5 bases and V 2 bases, and 4 bases lay outside the gene matches. Germline-derived CDR1 and CDR2 are DFQATT and SNEGSKA (reference sequence).

The chain is built from TRBV4-3 and TRBJ2-7, with D perhaps TRBD2 (6 bases). Germline V gene lookup returns CDR1 LGHNA and CDR2 YSLEER. Trimming left V 1 base short and J 0 bases short, with 7 bases between. CDR3 length equals 14 residues. The CDR3 spells CASSQARGSYEQYF. CDR3 DNA sequence: TGCGCCAGCAGCCAAGCGCGGGGCTCCTACGAGCAGTACTTC.

This clonotype was observed many times. This chain joins TRBV20-1 and TRBJ2-6; 7 bases fit TRBD1. This CDR3 comprises 17 residues. Germline CDR1 is DFQATT and CDR2 is SNEGSKA (reference sequence). After removal of 1 base from V and 0 bases from J, the junction contained 6 bases not matched to a gene. The CDR3 DNA sequence: TGCAGTGCTAGAGTAGGGACAGCCTACTCTGGGGCCAACGTCCTGACTTTC. Translated: CSARVGTAYSGANVLTF.

This clonotype has just a few counts. The genes are TRBV19 and TRBJ1-5; no clear D. The CDR3 sequence is 15 residues long. From germline, CDR1 is LNHDA and CDR2 SQIVND (reference sequence). The V end lost 7 bases, the J end lost 4 bases, and 17 bases lay between the germline ends. The CDR3 protein is CASKQAHRLNQPQHF. The CDR3 DNA reads as TGTGCCAGTAAGCAGGCCCACCGTCTGAATCAGCCCCAGCATTTT.

At least ten counts were recorded for this clonotype. V usage is TRBV4-3 and J usage is TRBJ1-2; 9 nucleotides line up with TRBD1. The V gene end was trimmed by 2 bases and the J gene end by 7 bases; junction bases not matched to a gene: 5. This CDR3 contains 14 residues. The germline CDR1 and CDR2 sequences are LGHNA and YSLEER. For the CDR3, the DNA is TGCGCCAGCAGCCAATCTACAGGGGGCTCTGGCTACACCTTC. This translates into CASSQSTGGSGYTF.

There are many counts of this clonotype. The chain uses TRBV11-2 and TRBJ2-7, with a possible D match to TRBD1 (6 bases). Germline loops: CDR1 SGHAT, CDR2 FQNNGV. The CDR3 runs 13 residues. The germline V and J ends were trimmed by 4 bases and 7 bases, with 14 bases remaining between them. CDR3 sequence: CASSSGGEGEQYF. The CDR3 nucleotides read TGTGCCAGCAGCTCTGGGGGCGAGGGGGAGCAGTACTTC.

A remark on this clonotype: A much larger clone lies one base from this, so it may be a read error. This rearrangement joins TRBV10-2 to TRBJ2-7; 9 positions match TRBD1. The CDR3 extends over 15 amino acids. CDR1 and CDR2 from the germline V gene are WSHSY and SAAADI. J lost 3 bases, V lost 4 bases, and 7 bases had no gene match. The CDR3 reads CASSVYGTGLYEQYF. CDR3 DNA sequence: TGCGCCAGCAGTGTGTACGGGACAGGGCTCTACGAGCAGTACTTC.

This clonotype was recorded many times. The chain joins TRBV27 to TRBJ1-2; D possibly corresponds to TRBD1 (5 bases). The germline gives CDR1 MNHEY, CDR2 SMNVEV (reference sequence). V lost 5 bases, J lost 2 bases, and 24 bases lay in between. This CDR3 region has 18 residues. The CDR3 sequence is CASSPSRGVVGGNYGYTF. The DNA of the CDR3 is TGTGCCAGCAGTCCCAGTCGTGGGGTCGTCGGGGGAAACTATGGCTACACCTTC.

This clonotype showed up just a few times. The chain links TRBV28 to TRBJ2-7, with 11 bases fitting TRBD2. J gave up 7 bases and V 1 base, and 9 bases lay outside the gene matches. The CDR3 consists of 16 residues. The germline V gene has CDR1 MDHEN and CDR2 SYDVKM. The CDR3 region has the DNA TGTGCCAGCAGTTTATCTACTAGCGGGGGACTACAGGAGCAGTACTTC. This gives the protein CASSLSTSGGLQEQYF.

J is TRBJ1-3 and V is TRBV21-1. TRBV21-1 is assigned pseudogene status. The CDR3 spans 16 residues. Here the CDR3 reads CASSKAGRASGNTIYF. The CDR3 region has the DNA TGTGCCAGCAGCAAAGCAGGCAGAGCCTCTGGAAACACCATATATTTT.

This clonotype has more than one count but fewer than ten. The chain employs TRBV7-9 and TRBJ1-4; D perhaps matches TRBD1 (5 bases). The germline V gene encodes CDR1 SEHNR and CDR2 FQNEAQ (reference sequence). The CDR3 is 15 residues long. V was trimmed by 5 bases and J by 4 bases, leaving 14 bases between them. In DNA form, the CDR3 reads TGTGCCAGCAGCGGGGGGGGAGGCCTTAATGAAAAACTGTTTTTT. Protein sequence: CASSGGGGLNEKLFF. The full variable domain, in which reference TRBV7-9 and TRBJ1-4 provide the parts outside the CDR3, is DTGVSQNPRHKITKRGQNVTFRCDPISEHNRLYWYRQTLGQGPEFLTYFQNEAQLEKSRLLSDRFSAERPKGSFSTLEIQRTEQGDSAMYLCASSGGGGLNEKLFFGSGTQLSVL.

This clonotype has just a few counts. This chain joins TRBV20-1 and TRBJ2-1, with TRBD1 identical over 10 bases. Germline V gene data show CDR1 as DFQATT and CDR2 as SNEGSKA (reference sequence). V was clipped by 0 bases and J by 5 bases; unmatched bases: 4. CDR3 length equals 15 residues. The CDR3 nucleotides are TGCAGTGCTAGAGATGGGACAGGGGTACACAATGAGCAGTTCTTC. The encoded protein is CSARDGTGVHNEQFF.

This clonotype was seen more than once but under ten times. The gene calls are TRBV27 and TRBJ1-1, with D possibly matching TRBD1 (5 bases). Trimming removed 6 bases from V and 7 bases from J, with 18 bases in between. This CDR3 has 14 amino acids. Per germline, CDR1 MNHEY and CDR2 SMNVEV (reference sequence). CDR3 coding DNA: TGTGCCAGCAGGAGGGACGAGGTTTTTGGTGAAGCTTTCTTT. This codes for CASRRDEVFGEAFF.

This clonotype occurred a few times. The chain joins TRBV6-5 to TRBJ1-5; D unclear. This CDR3 is 13 amino acids long. The germline V and J ends were trimmed by 2 bases and 3 bases, with 5 bases remaining between them. The germline V gene encodes CDR1 MNHEY and CDR2 SVGAGI. The CDR3: CASSYRPNQPQHF. The CDR3 region has the DNA TGTGCCAGCAGTTACCGACCCAATCAGCCCCAGCATTTT.

By share of the sample, this clonotype is medium-sized (0.01 to 0.1%). This chain links TRBV29-1 with TRBJ2-7; D perhaps matches TRBD1 (5 bases). Trimming removed 4 bases at V and 6 bases at J, with 13 bases between. Germline CDR1 and CDR2: SQVTM and ANQGSEA. The CDR3 has 12 residues. CDR3 nucleotides: TGCAGCGTTGGGGGCTTTCGGACCGAGCAGTACTTC. This sequence encodes CSVGGFRTEQYF.